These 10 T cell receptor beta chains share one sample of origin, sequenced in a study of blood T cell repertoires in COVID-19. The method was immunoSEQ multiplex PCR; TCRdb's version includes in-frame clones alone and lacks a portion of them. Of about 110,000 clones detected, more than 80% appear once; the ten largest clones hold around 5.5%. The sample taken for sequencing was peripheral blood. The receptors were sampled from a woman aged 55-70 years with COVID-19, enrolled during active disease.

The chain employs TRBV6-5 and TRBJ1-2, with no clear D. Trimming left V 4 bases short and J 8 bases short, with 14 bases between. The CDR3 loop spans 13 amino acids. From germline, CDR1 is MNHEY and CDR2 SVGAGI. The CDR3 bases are TGTGCCAGCAGTTCACAGCCGGATGGCGGCTACACCTTC. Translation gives CASSSQPDGGYTF.

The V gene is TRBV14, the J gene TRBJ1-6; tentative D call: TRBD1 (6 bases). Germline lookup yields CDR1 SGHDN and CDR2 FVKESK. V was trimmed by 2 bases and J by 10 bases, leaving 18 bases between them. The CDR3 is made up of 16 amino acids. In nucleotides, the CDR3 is TGTGCCAGCAGCCAACATTCCGGGACACCGCTCTCACCCCTCCACTTT. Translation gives CASSQHSGTPLSPLHF.

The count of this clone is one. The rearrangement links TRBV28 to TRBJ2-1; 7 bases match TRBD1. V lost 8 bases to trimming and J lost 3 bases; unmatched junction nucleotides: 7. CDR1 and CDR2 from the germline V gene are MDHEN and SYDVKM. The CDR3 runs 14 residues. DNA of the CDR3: TGTGCCAGCCAGACAGGGATTTTCTACAATGAGCAGTTCTTC. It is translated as CASQTGIFYNEQFF.

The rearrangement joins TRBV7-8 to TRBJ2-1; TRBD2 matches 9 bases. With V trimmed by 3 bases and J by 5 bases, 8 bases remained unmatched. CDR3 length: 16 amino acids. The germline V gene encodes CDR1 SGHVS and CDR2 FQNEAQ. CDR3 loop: CASSFPGGGGDNEQFF. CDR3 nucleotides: TGTGCCAGCAGCTTCCCTGGCGGGGGGGGTGACAATGAGCAGTTCTTC.

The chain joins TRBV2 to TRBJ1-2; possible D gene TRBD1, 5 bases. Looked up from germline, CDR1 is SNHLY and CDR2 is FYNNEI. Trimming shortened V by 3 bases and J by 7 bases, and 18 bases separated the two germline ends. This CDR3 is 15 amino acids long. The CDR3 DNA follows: TGTGCCAGCAGTGAGTCAGTTGAGGAGGGGTCTGGCTACACCTTC. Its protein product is CASSESVEEGSGYTF.

CDR3 region: CASSVGTTGGSTDTQYF. DNA for the CDR3: TGTGCCAGCAGCGTAGGGACGACGGGGGGTTCGACAGATACGCAGTATTTT. The chain employs TRBV9 and TRBJ2-3, with 7 positions matching TRBD2. Unmatched junction bases numbered 10, after V lost 0 bases and J lost 3 bases. The CDR3 is 17 residues long. Germline values: CDR1 SGDLS, CDR2 YYNGEE.

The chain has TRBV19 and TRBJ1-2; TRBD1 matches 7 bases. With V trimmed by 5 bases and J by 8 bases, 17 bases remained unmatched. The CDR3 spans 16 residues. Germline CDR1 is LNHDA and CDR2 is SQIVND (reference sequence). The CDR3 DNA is TGTGCCAGTAGTTTGCGGAGGACAGGTCCTAACAGGGGCTACACCTTC. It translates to CASSLRRTGPNRGYTF.

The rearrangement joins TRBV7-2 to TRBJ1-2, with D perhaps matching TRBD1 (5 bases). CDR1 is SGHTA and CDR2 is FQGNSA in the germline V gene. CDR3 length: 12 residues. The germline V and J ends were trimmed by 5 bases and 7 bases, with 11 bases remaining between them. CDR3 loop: CASSPRTFGYTF. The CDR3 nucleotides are TGTGCCAGCAGCCCCCGGACATTTGGCTACACCTTC.

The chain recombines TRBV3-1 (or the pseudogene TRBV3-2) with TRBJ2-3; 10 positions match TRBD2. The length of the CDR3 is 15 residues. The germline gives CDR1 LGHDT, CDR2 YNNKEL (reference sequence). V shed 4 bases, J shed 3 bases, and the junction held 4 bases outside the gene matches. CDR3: CASSPLAGETDTQYF. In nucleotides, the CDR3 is TGTGCCAGCAGCCCCCTAGCGGGGGAAACAGATACGCAGTATTTT.

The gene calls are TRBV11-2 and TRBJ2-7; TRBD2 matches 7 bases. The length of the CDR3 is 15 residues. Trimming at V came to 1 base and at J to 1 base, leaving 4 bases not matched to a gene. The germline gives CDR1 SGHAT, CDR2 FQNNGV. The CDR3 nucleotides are TGTGCCAGCAGCTTAGGGGAGGGCAGGTCCTACGAGCAGTACTTC. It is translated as CASSLGEGRSYEQYF. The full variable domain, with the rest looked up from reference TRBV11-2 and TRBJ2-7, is EAGVAQSPRYKIIEKRQSVAFWCNPISGHATLYWYQQILGQGPKLLIQFQNNGVVDDSQLPKDRFSAERLKGVDSTLKIQPAKLEDSAVYLCASSLGEGRSYEQYFGPGTRLTVT.